Below are 3 T cell receptor beta chains sequenced from a single sample in a study of blood T cell repertoires in COVID-19. Assay used: immunoSEQ multiplex PCR; TCRdb lists only in-frame clones, some missing. The sample has some 240,000 clones, about four fifths seen once. What was sequenced was peripheral blood. The origin of the receptors is a woman older than 75 with acute or convalescent COVID-19.

The chain links TRBV14 to TRBJ2-1, with D perhaps TRBD1 (5 bases). Trimming removed 2 bases from V and 0 bases from J, with 11 bases in between. Germline loops: CDR1 SGHDN, CDR2 FVKESK. The CDR3 is made up of 16 amino acids. The CDR3, as DNA: TGTGCCAGCAGCCAATGGGGCGGTAGCTCCTACAATGAGCAGTTCTTC. Translation gives CASSQWGGSSYNEQFF.

V gene TRBV5-1 combines with J gene TRBJ2-7; 9 nucleotides match TRBD1. V gave up 1 base and J gave up 2 bases; unmatched junction bases: 10. The germline V gene encodes CDR1 SGHRS and CDR2 YFSETQ. This CDR3 is 17 amino acids long. CDR3 residues: CASSLPSTGGFTYEQYF. CDR3 nucleotides: TGCGCCAGCAGCTTGCCCTCGACAGGGGGGTTCACCTACGAGCAGTACTTC.

The chain combines TRBV7-9 with TRBJ1-1, with 8 bases matching TRBD1. The ends lost 3 bases at V and 0 bases at J; junction bases unmatched: 3. Germline CDR1 SEHNR, CDR2 FQNEAQ (reference sequence). This CDR3 has 15 amino acids. The CDR3 reads CASSFPTGVNTEAFF. CDR3 DNA: TGTGCCAGCAGCTTTCCGACAGGGGTGAACACTGAAGCTTTCTTT.